This T cell receptor beta chain was documented in a study of blood T cells in healthy people across ages. General study results and limits: Changes seen in expanded clonotypes were possibly confounded by donor CMV status left unknown.

A sample-barcoded 5' primer and a J-beta primer mix were used in a second PCR of roughly 7 to 11 cycles. From the 5' RACE reads, TCRdb called clonotypes with MiXCR, one entry per CDR3 protein. The table has roughly 2 million distinct CDR3 sequences, just under 50% seen once. Germline V gene lookup returns CDR1 MNHEY and CDR2 SMNVEV (reference sequence). The CDR3 totals 12 residues. V dropped 6 bases and J dropped 9 bases, with 14 bases sitting between them. Concerning this clonotype: Its matching antigen is unknown.

The rearrangement links TRBV27 to TRBJ2-5; D might be TRBD2 (5 bases). This receptor was obtained from a woman between 40 and 55 years old in good health. Sequencing was carried out using blood. The CDR3 spells CASSLRSGAQYF. CDR3 DNA: TGTGCCAGCAGCCTACGGTCCGGGGCCCAGTACTTC.